These T cell receptor beta chains were read from a single sample in a study of graft-versus-host responses after intestinal transplantation. Some clones are missing from TCRdb's copy, which holds only in-frame ones; the method was immunoSEQ multiplex PCR. This table holds around 120,000 clones, around 96% found once. These receptors have no identified antigens. Sequenced here: unstimulated CD8+ T cells sorted from spleen or lymph node cells, sampled before intestinal transplant. The receptors here all came from a human donor who received an intestinal transplant. Each CDR3 is given with its conserved first and last residue. The D gene is left open where the match is weak. Expanded clones are given a class, and other clones once, few, many or no size at all.

clone_size: NA
v_call: TRBV28
j_call: TRBJ1-2
d_call: NA
cdr3_nt: TGTGCCAGCAGTTCCTTTACAGCGACAGCTAACTATGGCTACACCTTC
cdr3_aa: CASSSFTATANYGYTF

clone_size: NA
v_call: TRBV27
j_call: TRBJ2-3
d_call: NA
cdr3_nt: TGTGCCAGCAGTTTATCGGGAAGAGTCAACACAGATACGCAGTATTTT
cdr3_aa: CASSLSGRVNTDTQYF

clone_size: NA
v_call: TRBV6-6
j_call: TRBJ2-7
d_call: NA
cdr3_nt: TGTGCCAGCAGTTACCCTCCTGGGGGTCGCGACGAGCAGTACTTC
cdr3_aa: CASSYPPGGRDEQYF

clone_size: NA
v_call: TRBV30
j_call: TRBJ2-5
d_call: TRBD2
cdr3_nt: TGTGCCTGGAGTGGACTGGCAGTAGCGGGACCCTGGGTGACCCAGTACTTC
cdr3_aa: CAWSGLAVAGPWVTQYF

clone_size: once
v_call: TRBV10-2
j_call: TRBJ2-3
d_call: NA
cdr3_nt: TGCGCCAGCAGTGAGGTCAGCACAGATACGCAGTATTTT
cdr3_aa: CASSEVSTDTQYF

clone_size: NA
v_call: TRBV5-6
j_call: TRBJ1-1
d_call: NA
cdr3_nt: TGTGCCAGCAGCTTTGGGACCGGAGGTTACACTGAAGCTTTCTTT
cdr3_aa: CASSFGTGGYTEAFF

clone_size: NA
v_call: TRBV13
j_call: TRBJ1-2
d_call: TRBD1
cdr3_nt: TGTGCCAGCAGTGAGGGGACAGGAACTAACTATGGCTACACCTTC
cdr3_aa: CASSEGTGTNYGYTF

clone_size: NA
v_call: TRBV7-9
j_call: TRBJ1-1
d_call: NA
cdr3_nt: TGTGCCAGCGTCCGGGACGGCACTGAAGCTTTCTTT
cdr3_aa: CASVRDGTEAFF

clone_size: NA
v_call: TRBV28
j_call: TRBJ2-1
d_call: TRBD2
cdr3_nt: TGTGCCAGCAGTCTAGCTAGCGGCAATGAGCAGTTCTTC
cdr3_aa: CASSLASGNEQFF

clone_size: few
v_call: TRBV5-6
j_call: TRBJ2-2
d_call: NA
cdr3_nt: TGTGCCAGCGCCTTAGTGGCGAACACCGGGGAGCTGTTTTTT
cdr3_aa: CASALVANTGELFF

clone_size: NA
v_call: TRBV11-3
j_call: TRBJ2-1
d_call: NA
cdr3_nt: TGTGCCAGCAGCTTAGTATCGGCGGATGATGAGCAGTTCTTC
cdr3_aa: CASSLVSADDEQFF

clone_size: NA
v_call: TRBV7-6
j_call: TRBJ1-1
d_call: NA
cdr3_nt: TGTGCCAGCAGCCAAGGGGAGCATACGATCACTGAAGCTTTCTTT
cdr3_aa: CASSQGEHTITEAFF

clone_size: NA
v_call: TRBV6-5
j_call: TRBJ2-3
d_call: NA
cdr3_nt: TGTGCCAGCAGTTACCGGGAAAACACAGATACGCAGTATTTT
cdr3_aa: CASSYRENTDTQYF

clone_size: NA
v_call: TRBV4-1
j_call: TRBJ1-2
d_call: NA
cdr3_nt: TGCGCCAGCAGCCAAGGGGACATCGGCTATGGCTACACCTTC
cdr3_aa: CASSQGDIGYGYTF

clone_size: NA
v_call: TRBV27
j_call: TRBJ2-1
d_call: NA
cdr3_nt: TGTGCCAGCAGTTGGGGTCAGGGCAATGAGCAGTTCTTC
cdr3_aa: CASSWGQGNEQFF

clone_size: NA
v_call: TRBV2
j_call: TRBJ1-1
d_call: NA
cdr3_nt: TGTGCCAGCAGTGAAGCGCGGTTGACCTACACTGAAGCTTTCTTT
cdr3_aa: CASSEARLTYTEAFF

clone_size: NA
v_call: TRBV9
j_call: TRBJ2-1
d_call: NA
cdr3_nt: TGTGCCAGCTCGGCCTCCGGTGCTGAGCAGTTCTTC
cdr3_aa: CASSASGAEQFF

clone_size: NA
v_call: TRBV4-2
j_call: TRBJ2-5
d_call: TRBD2
cdr3_nt: TGTGCCAGCAGCCAAAGACTAGCGGGTTCCCAAGAGACCCAGTACTTC
cdr3_aa: CASSQRLAGSQETQYF

clone_size: NA
v_call: TRBV28
j_call: TRBJ2-7
d_call: NA
cdr3_nt: TGTGCCAGCAGTTTAACAGGAAAGGGCCAAAGCTCCTACGAGCAGTACTTC
cdr3_aa: CASSLTGKGQSSYEQYF

clone_size: NA
v_call: TRBV7-9
j_call: TRBJ2-7
d_call: TRBD2
cdr3_nt: TGTGCCAGCAGCTTCGGACTAGCGGGGGGCTACGAGCAGTACTTC
cdr3_aa: CASSFGLAGGYEQYF

clone_size: once
v_call: TRBV7-6
j_call: TRBJ1-1
d_call: NA
cdr3_nt: TGTGCCAGCAGCTTAGCTCTGGGGACTGAAGCTTTCTTT
cdr3_aa: CASSLALGTEAFF

clone_size: NA
v_call: TRBV5-6
j_call: TRBJ2-4
d_call: NA
cdr3_nt: TGTGCCAGCAGCGGAGGACAGAGTTACATTCAGTACTTC
cdr3_aa: CASSGGQSYIQYF

clone_size: NA
v_call: TRBV5-8
j_call: TRBJ2-5
d_call: TRBD2
cdr3_nt: TGTGCCAGCAGCTTGGTCCGGACTAGCTATGAAGAGACCCAGTACTTC
cdr3_aa: CASSLVRTSYEETQYF

clone_size: NA
v_call: TRBV6-5
j_call: TRBJ1-5
d_call: NA
cdr3_nt: TGTGCCAGCGGCCAAAATCAGCCCCAGCATTTT
cdr3_aa: CASGQNQPQHF

clone_size: NA
v_call: TRBV18
j_call: TRBJ2-7
d_call: TRBD1
cdr3_nt: TGTGCCAGCTCACCTACCGGGGACAGCCCCTACGAGCAGTACTTC
cdr3_aa: CASSPTGDSPYEQYF

clone_size: once
v_call: TRBV6-1
j_call: TRBJ2-1
d_call: NA
cdr3_nt: TGTGCCAGCAGGGAGTGGACTGGGAGCGTAGAGCAGTTCTTC
cdr3_aa: CASREWTGSVEQFF

clone_size: few
v_call: TRBV7-9
j_call: TRBJ2-7
d_call: TRBD2
cdr3_nt: TGTGCCAGCAGCCCCCGGACTAGCGGGAGCGGAGACTCCTACGAGCAGTACTTC
cdr3_aa: CASSPRTSGSGDSYEQYF

clone_size: NA
v_call: TRBV4-1
j_call: TRBJ2-7
d_call: TRBD1
cdr3_nt: TGCGCCAGCAGCCAATTACAGGGGTACCCTTACGAGCAGTACTTC
cdr3_aa: CASSQLQGYPYEQYF

clone_size: NA
v_call: TRBV13
j_call: TRBJ2-4
d_call: NA
cdr3_nt: TGTGCCAGCGCACTGACGAAAAACATTCAGTACTTC
cdr3_aa: CASALTKNIQYF

clone_size: NA
v_call: TRBV28
j_call: TRBJ2-7
d_call: NA
cdr3_nt: TGTGCCAGCAGCCACCGTTACGAGCAGTACTTC
cdr3_aa: CASSHRYEQYF

clone_size: NA
v_call: TRBV7-8
j_call: TRBJ1-5
d_call: TRBD1
cdr3_nt: TGTGCCAGCAGCCTGGGACAGGGCGATCAGCCCCAGCATTTT
cdr3_aa: CASSLGQGDQPQHF

clone_size: once
v_call: TRBV30
j_call: TRBJ1-5
d_call: TRBD1
cdr3_nt: TGTGCCTGGGACAACGGACAGGGTTACCAGCCCCAGCATTTT
cdr3_aa: CAWDNGQGYQPQHF

clone_size: NA
v_call: TRBV30
j_call: TRBJ2-6
d_call: TRBD1
cdr3_nt: TGTGCCTGGAGGTACCAGGGGGTATTCTCTGGGGCCAACGTCCTGACTTTC
cdr3_aa: CAWRYQGVFSGANVLTF

clone_size: NA
v_call: TRBV6-4
j_call: TRBJ1-1
d_call: NA
cdr3_nt: TGTGCCAGCAGTGTAAACTGGGGCACTGAAGCTTTCTTT
cdr3_aa: CASSVNWGTEAFF

clone_size: NA
v_call: TRBV7-8
j_call: TRBJ2-1
d_call: NA
cdr3_nt: TGTGCCAGCAGCTTAGTGCGGTCCGGCTCCTACAATGAGCAGTTCTTC
cdr3_aa: CASSLVRSGSYNEQFF

clone_size: NA
v_call: TRBV27
j_call: TRBJ2-1
d_call: NA
cdr3_nt: TGTGCCAGCAGTAGGGGTGTCAATGAGCAGTTCTTC
cdr3_aa: CASSRGVNEQFF

clone_size: NA
v_call: TRBV28
j_call: TRBJ2-3
d_call: NA
cdr3_nt: TGTGCCAGCAGTTTTCTGTCAGGGGAGACAGATACGCAGTATTTT
cdr3_aa: CASSFLSGETDTQYF

clone_size: NA
v_call: TRBV27
j_call: TRBJ1-2
d_call: NA
cdr3_nt: TGTGCCAGCACCCAACGGCCGGGGGCGAGCTATGGCTACACCTTC
cdr3_aa: CASTQRPGASYGYTF

clone_size: NA
v_call: TRBV19
j_call: TRBJ2-1
d_call: NA
cdr3_nt: TGTGCCAGTAGTATAGGCCGGGTGCAGTTCTTC
cdr3_aa: CASSIGRVQFF

clone_size: NA
v_call: TRBV5-6
j_call: TRBJ2-4
d_call: NA
cdr3_nt: TGTGCCAGCAGCGTAGGGGGGAAAAACATTCAGTACTTC
cdr3_aa: CASSVGGKNIQYF

clone_size: NA
v_call: TRBV5-4
j_call: TRBJ1-1
d_call: NA
cdr3_nt: TGTGCCAGCAGCTTGCACGGGAACACTGAAGCTTTCTTT
cdr3_aa: CASSLHGNTEAFF

clone_size: once
v_call: TRBV7-8
j_call: TRBJ2-1
d_call: TRBD2
cdr3_nt: TGTGCCAGCAGGGGACTAGCGGGGGGATACAATGAGCAGTTCTTC
cdr3_aa: CASRGLAGGYNEQFF

clone_size: NA
v_call: TRBV27
j_call: TRBJ2-3
d_call: NA
cdr3_nt: TGTGCCAGCAGTTTATGGAGGTACGATACGCAGTATTTT
cdr3_aa: CASSLWRYDTQYF

clone_size: NA
v_call: TRBV11-3
j_call: TRBJ1-2
d_call: NA
cdr3_nt: TGTGCCAGCAGCTCGACACCGGAGCCTACCTTC
cdr3_aa: CASSSTPEPTF

clone_size: NA
v_call: TRBV28
j_call: TRBJ2-7
d_call: TRBD1
cdr3_nt: TGTGCCAGCAGTCGCGGGGACAGGGCCTACGAGCAGTACTTC
cdr3_aa: CASSRGDRAYEQYF

clone_size: NA
v_call: TRBV11-2
j_call: TRBJ2-1
d_call: NA
cdr3_nt: TGTGCCAGCAGCTTAGGATCCTATTATGAGCAGTTCTTC
cdr3_aa: CASSLGSYYEQFF

clone_size: NA
v_call: TRBV19
j_call: TRBJ2-1
d_call: NA
cdr3_nt: TGTGCCAGTAGTCTAGTGATGAGCTCCTACAATGAGCAGTTCTTC
cdr3_aa: CASSLVMSSYNEQFF